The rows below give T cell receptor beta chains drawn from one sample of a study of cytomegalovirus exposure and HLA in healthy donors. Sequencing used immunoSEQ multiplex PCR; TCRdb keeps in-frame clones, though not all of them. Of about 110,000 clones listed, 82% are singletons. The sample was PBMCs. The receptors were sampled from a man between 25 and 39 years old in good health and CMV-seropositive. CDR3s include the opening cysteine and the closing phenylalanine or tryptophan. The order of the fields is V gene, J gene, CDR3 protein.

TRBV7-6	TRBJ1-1	CASSLFRQTSELNTEAFF
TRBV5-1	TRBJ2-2	CASSLGQNNGELFF
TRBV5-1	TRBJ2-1	CASSAWGQGPGAYNEQFF
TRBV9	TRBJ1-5	CASSRDSFNQPQHF
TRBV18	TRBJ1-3	CASSSGQNGNTIYF
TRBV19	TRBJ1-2	CASSPPGTGIYGYTF
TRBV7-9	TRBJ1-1	CATQRGYTEAFF
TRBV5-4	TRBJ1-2	CASSLAGGRSMGEGNYGYTF
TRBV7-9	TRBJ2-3	CASSLGHSTDTQYF
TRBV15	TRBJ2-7	CATSRAPTGLRSYEQYF
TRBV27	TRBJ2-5	CASSLGGYRETQYF
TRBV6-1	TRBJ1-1	CASSNPRGGNTEAFF
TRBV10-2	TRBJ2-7	CASFKGQGFYEQYF
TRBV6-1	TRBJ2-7	CASVDRGLREQYF
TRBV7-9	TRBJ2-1	CSSSLRETGEQFF
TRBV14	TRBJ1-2	CASSGVHYRGPNYGYTF
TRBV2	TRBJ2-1	CASNGGRQFF
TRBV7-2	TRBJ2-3	CASSSGSVPDTQYF
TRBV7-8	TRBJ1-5	CASSSQGSSNQPQHF
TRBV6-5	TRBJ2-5	CASSYGGAGETQYF
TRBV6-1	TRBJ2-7	CASSEPGWVSGEQYF
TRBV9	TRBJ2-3	CASSPLSGGTDTQYF
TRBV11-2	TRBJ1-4	CASSYTGTFNEKLFF
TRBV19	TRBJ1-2	CASSKGQHYGYTF
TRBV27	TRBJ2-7	CASSSPPTRGRSYEQYF
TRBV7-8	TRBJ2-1	CASSLQRGSSYNEQFF
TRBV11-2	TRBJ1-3	CASSVPGQIYSGNTIYF
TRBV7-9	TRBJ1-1	CSSSLVQAAEAFF
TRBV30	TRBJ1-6	CAWSPTPAGTVLNSPLHF
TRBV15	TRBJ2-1	CATSRDLGVSEQFF
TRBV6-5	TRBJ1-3	CASSYAPGDGNTIYF
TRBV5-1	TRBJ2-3	CASSLRGPEDTQYF
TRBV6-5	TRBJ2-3	CASRGALQVDTQYF
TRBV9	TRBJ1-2	CASSVGQGIYGYTF
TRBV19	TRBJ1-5	CASSMGEAHQPQHF
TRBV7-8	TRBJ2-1	CASSLRQGPSNEQFF
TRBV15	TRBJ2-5	CAAGGGGEETQYF
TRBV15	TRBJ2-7	CATSREPGTGVYEQYF
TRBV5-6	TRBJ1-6	CASSFFRGDSPLHF
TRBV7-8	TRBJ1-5	CASSLSDRINQPQHF
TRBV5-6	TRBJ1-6	CASSLGWTGTRPLHF
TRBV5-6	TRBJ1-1	CASSGGWNTEAFF
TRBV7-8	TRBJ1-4	CASIGQGPTSTNEKLFF